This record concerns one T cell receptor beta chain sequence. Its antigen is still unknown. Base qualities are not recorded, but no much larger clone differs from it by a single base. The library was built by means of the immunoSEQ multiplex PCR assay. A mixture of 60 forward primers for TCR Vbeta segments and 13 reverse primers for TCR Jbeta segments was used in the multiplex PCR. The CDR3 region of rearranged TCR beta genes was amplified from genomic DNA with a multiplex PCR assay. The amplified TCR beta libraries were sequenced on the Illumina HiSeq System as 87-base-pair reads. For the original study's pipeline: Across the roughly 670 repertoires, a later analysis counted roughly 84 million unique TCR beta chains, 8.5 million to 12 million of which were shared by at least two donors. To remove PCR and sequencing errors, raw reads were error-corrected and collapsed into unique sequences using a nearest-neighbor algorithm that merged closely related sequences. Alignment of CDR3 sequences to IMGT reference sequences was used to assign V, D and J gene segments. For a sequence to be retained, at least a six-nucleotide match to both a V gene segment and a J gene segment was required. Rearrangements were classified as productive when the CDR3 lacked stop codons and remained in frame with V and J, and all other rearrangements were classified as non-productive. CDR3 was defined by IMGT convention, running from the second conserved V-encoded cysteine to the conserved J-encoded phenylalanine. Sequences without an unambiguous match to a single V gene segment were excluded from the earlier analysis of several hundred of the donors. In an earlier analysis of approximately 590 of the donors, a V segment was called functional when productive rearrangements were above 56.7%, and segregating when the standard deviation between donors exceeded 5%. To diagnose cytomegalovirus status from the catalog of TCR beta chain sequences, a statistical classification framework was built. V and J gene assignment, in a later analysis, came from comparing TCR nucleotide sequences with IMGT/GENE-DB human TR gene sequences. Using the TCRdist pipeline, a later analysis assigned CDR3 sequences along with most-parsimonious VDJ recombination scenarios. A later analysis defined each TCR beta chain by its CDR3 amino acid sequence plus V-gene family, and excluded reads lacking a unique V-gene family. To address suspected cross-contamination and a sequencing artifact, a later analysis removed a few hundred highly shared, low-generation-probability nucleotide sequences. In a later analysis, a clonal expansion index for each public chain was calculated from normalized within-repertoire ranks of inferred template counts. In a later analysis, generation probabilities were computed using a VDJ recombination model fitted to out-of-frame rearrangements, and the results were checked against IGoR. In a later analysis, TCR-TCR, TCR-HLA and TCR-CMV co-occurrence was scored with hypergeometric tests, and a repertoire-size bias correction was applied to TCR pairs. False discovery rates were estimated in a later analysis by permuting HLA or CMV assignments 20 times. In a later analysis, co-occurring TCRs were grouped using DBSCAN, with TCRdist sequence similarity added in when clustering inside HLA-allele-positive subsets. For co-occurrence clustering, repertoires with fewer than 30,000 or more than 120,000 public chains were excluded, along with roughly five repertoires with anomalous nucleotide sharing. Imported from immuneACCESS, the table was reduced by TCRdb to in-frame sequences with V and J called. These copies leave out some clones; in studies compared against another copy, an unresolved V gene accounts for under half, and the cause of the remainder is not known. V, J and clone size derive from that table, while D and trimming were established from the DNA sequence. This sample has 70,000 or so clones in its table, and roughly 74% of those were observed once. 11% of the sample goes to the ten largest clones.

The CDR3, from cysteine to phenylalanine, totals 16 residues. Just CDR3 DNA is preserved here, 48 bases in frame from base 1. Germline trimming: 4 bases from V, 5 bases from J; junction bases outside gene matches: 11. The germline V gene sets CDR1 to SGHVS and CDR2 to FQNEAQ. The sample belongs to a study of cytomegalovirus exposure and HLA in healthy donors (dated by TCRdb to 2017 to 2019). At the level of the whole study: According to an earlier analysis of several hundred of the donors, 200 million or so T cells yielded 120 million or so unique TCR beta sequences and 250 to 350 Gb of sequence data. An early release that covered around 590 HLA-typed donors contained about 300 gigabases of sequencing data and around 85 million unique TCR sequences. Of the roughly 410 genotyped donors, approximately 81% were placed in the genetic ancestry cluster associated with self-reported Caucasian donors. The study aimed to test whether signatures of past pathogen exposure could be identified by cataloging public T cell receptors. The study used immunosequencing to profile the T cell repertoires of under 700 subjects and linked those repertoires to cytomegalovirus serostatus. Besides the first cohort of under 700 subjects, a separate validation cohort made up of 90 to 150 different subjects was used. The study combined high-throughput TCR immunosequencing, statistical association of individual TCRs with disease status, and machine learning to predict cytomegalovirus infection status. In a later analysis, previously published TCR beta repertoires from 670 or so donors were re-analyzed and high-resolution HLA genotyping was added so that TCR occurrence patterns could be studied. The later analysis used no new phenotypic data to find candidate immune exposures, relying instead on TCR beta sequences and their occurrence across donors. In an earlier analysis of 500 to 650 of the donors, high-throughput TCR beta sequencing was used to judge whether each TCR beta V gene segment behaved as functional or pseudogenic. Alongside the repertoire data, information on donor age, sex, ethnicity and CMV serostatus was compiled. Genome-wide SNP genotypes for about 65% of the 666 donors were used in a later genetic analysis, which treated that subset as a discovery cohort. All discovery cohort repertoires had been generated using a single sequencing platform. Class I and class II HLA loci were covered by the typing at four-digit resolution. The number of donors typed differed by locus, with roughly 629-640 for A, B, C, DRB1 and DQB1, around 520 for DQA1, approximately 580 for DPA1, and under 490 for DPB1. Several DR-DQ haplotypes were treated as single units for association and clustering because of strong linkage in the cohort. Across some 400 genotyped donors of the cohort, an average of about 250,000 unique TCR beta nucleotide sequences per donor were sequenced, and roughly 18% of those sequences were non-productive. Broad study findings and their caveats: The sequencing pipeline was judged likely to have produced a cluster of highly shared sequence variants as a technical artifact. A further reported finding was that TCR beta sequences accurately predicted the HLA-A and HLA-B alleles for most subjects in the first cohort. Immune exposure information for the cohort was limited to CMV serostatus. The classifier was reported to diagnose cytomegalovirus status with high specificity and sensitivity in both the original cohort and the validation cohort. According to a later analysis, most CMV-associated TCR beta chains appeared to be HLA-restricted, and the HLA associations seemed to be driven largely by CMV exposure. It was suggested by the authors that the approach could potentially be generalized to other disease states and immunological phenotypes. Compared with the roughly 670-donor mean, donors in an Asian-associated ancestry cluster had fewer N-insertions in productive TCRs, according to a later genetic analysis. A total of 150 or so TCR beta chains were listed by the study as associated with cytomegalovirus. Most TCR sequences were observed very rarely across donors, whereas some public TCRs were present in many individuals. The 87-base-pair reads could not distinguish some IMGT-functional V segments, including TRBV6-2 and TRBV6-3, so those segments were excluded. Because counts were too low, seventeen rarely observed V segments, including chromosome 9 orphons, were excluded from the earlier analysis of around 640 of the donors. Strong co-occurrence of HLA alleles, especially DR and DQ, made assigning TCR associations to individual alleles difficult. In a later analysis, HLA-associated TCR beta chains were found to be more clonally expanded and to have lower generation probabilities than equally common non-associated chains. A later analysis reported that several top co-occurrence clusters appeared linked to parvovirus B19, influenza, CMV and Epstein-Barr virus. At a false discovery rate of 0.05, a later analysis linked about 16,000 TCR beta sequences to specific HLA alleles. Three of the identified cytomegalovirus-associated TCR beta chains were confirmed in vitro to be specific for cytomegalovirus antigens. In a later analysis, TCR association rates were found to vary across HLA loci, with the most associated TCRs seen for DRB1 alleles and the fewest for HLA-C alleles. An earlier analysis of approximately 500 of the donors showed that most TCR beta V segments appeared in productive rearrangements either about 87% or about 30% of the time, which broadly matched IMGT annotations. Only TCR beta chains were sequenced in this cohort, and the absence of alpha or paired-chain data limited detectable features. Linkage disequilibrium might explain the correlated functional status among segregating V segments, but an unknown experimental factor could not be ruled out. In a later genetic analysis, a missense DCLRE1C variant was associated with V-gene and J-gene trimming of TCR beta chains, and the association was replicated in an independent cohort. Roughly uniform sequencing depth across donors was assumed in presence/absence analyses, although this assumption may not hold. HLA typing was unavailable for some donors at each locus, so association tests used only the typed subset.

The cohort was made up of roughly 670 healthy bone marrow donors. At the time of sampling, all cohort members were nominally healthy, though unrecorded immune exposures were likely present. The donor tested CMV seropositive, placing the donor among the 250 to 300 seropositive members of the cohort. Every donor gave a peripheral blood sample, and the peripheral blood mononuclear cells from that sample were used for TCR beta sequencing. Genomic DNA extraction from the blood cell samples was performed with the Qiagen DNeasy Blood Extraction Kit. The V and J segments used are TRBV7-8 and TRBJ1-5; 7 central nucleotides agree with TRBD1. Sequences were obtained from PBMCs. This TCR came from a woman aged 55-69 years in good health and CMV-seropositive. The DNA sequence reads TGTGCCAGCAGCTGGGATCCGGGACAGAGTTATCAGCCCCAGCATTTT. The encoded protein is CASSWDPGQSYQPQHF.